This T cell receptor (beta chain) was sequenced in a study of T cell changes during pregnancy in multiple sclerosis. The CDR3 is 14 residues long. V lost 4 bases to trimming and J lost 7 bases; unmatched junction nucleotides: 2. From germline, CDR1 is SGHAT and CDR2 FQDESV (reference sequence). This table comes from immunoSEQ multiplex PCR, and its TCRdb copy is limited to in-frame clones, with some not included. Here the sample spans some 140,000 clones, about 96% being singletons. This clone was found a few times. Sequences were derived from peripheral blood, sampled after pregnancy. The J gene is TRBJ2-4, the V gene TRBV11-1; TRBD2 matches at 12 bases. The receptor's source is a female donor with multiple sclerosis, enrolled in a pregnancy study. CDR3 bases: TGTGCCAGCAGCTCCGGGACTAGCGGGAACATTCAGTACTTC. Protein: CASSSGTSGNIQYF.